This T cell receptor beta chain was retrieved from a study of OX40 agonist ivuxolimab in advanced cancers. Clones were read by immunoSEQ multiplex PCR, and TCRdb kept only the in-frame ones, dropping some. The data hold just under 95,000 clones, with roughly 91% observed a single time. The length of the CDR3 is 14 residues. CDR1 MNHNY and CDR2 SVGAGI come from the germline V gene (reference sequence). V lost 4 bases to trimming and J lost 4 bases; unmatched junction nucleotides: 4. Patients had blood sampled at baseline and again on cycle 4 day 1 and cycle 7 day 1. The sequence was obtained from an adult with an advanced solid tumor such as melanoma, head and neck, liver or kidney cancer. This specimen was CD4+ or CD8+ T cells sorted from blood, taken in a trial of the OX40 agonist ivuxolimab. V and J are TRBV6-6 and TRBJ1-2; TRBD1 matches at 9 bases. The CDR3 spells CASSSQGAGYGYTF. CDR3 coding DNA: TGTGCCAGCAGTTCACAGGGGGCGGGCTATGGCTACACCTTC.